This note documents a single T cell receptor (beta chain) sequence. This clonotype has just a few counts. What this receptor recognizes is not known. Per-base qualities were not stored, and no clone one base away is much larger. Per the germline V gene, SGHTA is the CDR1 and FQGNSA is the CDR2. The CDR3 spans 14 residues, from the cysteine through the phenylalanine. CDR3 DNA only is kept here, 42 bases in frame from base 1. The junction shows trimming of 3 bases on V and 9 bases on J, plus 15 bases between the germline ends. These data belong to a study of CD8 T cells in ankylosing spondylitis (dated by TCRdb to about 2017). As for the study more broadly: The study set out to find disease-linked TCR variants by profiling T cell receptor beta repertoires in ankylosing spondylitis patients and healthy donors. The full study cohort comprised approximately 23 ankylosing spondylitis patients and roughly 100 healthy donors. Samples of peripheral blood were taken, and for ankylosing spondylitis patients, synovial fluid was collected as well.

Sequenced using an Illumina HiSeq 2500. Quantitative 5'-RACE with molecular barcodes was used to prepare TCR beta libraries. In the paper's pipeline: A new computational method, built on a probabilistic model of VDJ rearrangement, was used to identify disease-linked TCR variants. TCRdb reanalyzed the raw reads on its own, using fastp at Q25 for trimming and MiXCR for clone calling, and kept in-frame beta chains. All rows with the same CDR3 protein become a single entry with the most common DNA and genes. The V and J calls and clone size come from TCRdb's table, not from the authors' own analysis. The sample table records a few hundred thousand distinct CDR3 sequences; more than 20% of these occur just once. The ten biggest clones cover around 17% of the sample. Results and caveats for the whole study, not just this receptor: In peripheral blood, the disease-linked clones were found at relatively low frequencies and had a CD8+ phenotype. Blood from ankylosing spondylitis patients appeared to be characterized by a TCR beta motif made up of several highly homologous amino acid variants. Some TCR beta motif variants had previously been reported in synovial fluid and blood of reactive arthritis patients, which suggested common disease-initiation mechanisms. Significant enrichment of the disease-linked clones was reported in matched synovial fluid samples from ankylosing spondylitis patients.

Material for sequencing was blood, either unsorted or a sorted T cell fraction (not recorded which). Recombination linked TRBV7-2 to TRBJ1-5, with TRBD1 tentatively as D gene (5 bases match). The TCR comes from a male donor with ankylosing spondylitis. CDR3 protein: CASSLSGTSRPQHF. The bases read TGTGCCAGCAGCTTGTCAGGGACTTCACGGCCCCAGCATTTT. The reference TRBV7-2 and TRBJ1-5 proteins fill in what lies around the CDR3, so the full variable domain reads GAGVSQSPSNKVTEKGKDVELRCDPISGHTALYWYRQSLGQGLEFLIYFQGNSAPDKSGLPSDRFSAERTGGSVSTLTIQRTQQEDSAVYLCASSLSGTSRPQHFGDGTRLSIL.